This T cell receptor (beta chain) is drawn from a study of response to subunit inactivated influenza vaccine (dated by TCRdb to 2016 to 2019). In terms of the full investigation: The study used deep quantitative T cell receptor repertoire profiling to track responses to a trivalent subunit inactivated influenza vaccine.

The CDR3 holds 17 amino acids from the cysteine to the phenylalanine. Just the 51-base CDR3 DNA is kept, in frame starting at base 1. At the junction V is shortened by 1 base and J by 1 base; bases outside the gene matches: 6. CDR1 and CDR2 were assigned from the germline V gene (reference sequence) as DFQATT and SNEGSKA. Findings and caveats that apply to the study as a whole: It was suggested by the authors that each seasonal influenza vaccination may recruit only a limited number of new T cells.

With regard to this clonotype: Its antigen is still unknown. Base qualities are not provided; no much larger clone lies one nucleotide away.

Library creation used RT-PCR. Sequenced on an Illumina HiSeq 2500. In TCRdb, the public reads were trimmed at Q25 with fastp and aligned with MiXCR, with productive beta chains retained. A single entry per CDR3 protein holds the most common genes and DNA from its merged rows. Recorded for this sample are hundreds of thousands of distinct CDR3 sequences; roughly 14% of them occurred a single time. Around 7% of the sample belongs to the ten largest clones. The sequence was collected from a man in his forties or fifties who received an inactivated influenza vaccine. Donor details come from another sample of the same person, matched by shared clones. Here the chain combines TRBV20-1 and TRBJ2-3, with 12 central nucleotides matching TRBD2. Here the sequenced sample was PBMCs from blood, taken approximately 15 days before vaccination. The DNA sequence is given as TGCAGTGCTAGAGCTAGCGGGAGGGCCGGCGGCACAGATACGCAGTATTTT. It specifies CSARASGRAGGTDTQYF.